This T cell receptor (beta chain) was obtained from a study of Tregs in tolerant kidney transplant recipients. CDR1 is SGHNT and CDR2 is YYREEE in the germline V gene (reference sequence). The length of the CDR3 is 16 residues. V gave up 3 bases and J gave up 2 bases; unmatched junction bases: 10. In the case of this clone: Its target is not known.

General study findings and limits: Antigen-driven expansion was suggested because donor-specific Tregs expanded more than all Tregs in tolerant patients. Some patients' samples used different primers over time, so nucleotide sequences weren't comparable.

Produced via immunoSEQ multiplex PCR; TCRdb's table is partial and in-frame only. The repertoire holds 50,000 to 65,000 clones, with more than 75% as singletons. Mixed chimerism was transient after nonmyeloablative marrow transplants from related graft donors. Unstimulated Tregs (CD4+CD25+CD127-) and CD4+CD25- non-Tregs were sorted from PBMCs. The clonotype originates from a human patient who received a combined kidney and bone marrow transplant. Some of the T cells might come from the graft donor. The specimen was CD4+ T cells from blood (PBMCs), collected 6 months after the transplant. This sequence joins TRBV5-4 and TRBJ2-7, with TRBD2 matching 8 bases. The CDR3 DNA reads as TGTGCCAGCAGCTCTAATCTAGCGGGCCCTCCCTACGAGCAGTACTTC. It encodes CASSSNLAGPPYEQYF.